Following are 15 T cell receptor beta chains from one sample sequenced in a study of blood T cell repertoires in COVID-19. TCRdb's table, derived via immunoSEQ multiplex PCR, lists solely in-frame clones and lacks some. There are tens of thousands of clones in the sample; 85% occur only once, and about 13% lies in the top ten. The source material was peripheral blood. These TCRs come from a human donor in a cohort sampled during active COVID-19.

V usage is TRBV11-2 and J usage is TRBJ2-3, with D possibly TRBD2 on 5 matching bases. The CDR3 runs to 13 residues. V was pared by 6 bases and J by 2 bases, with 9 bases between. Germline lookup yields CDR1 SGHAT and CDR2 FQNNGV. CDR3 DNA sequence: TGTGCCAGCAGGCCCGGGAACACAGATACGCAGTATTTT. It codes for CASRPGNTDTQYF.

V and J are TRBV4-3 and TRBJ2-5; the match to TRBD2 covers 8 bases. J was trimmed by 3 bases and V by 1 base; bases with no gene match: 4. The CDR3 runs 15 residues. CDR1 and CDR2 from the germline V gene are LGHNA and YSLEER. The CDR3 DNA follows: TGCGCCAGCAGCCAAGCACTAGCGGAGGAAGAGACCCAGTACTTC. Protein product: CASSQALAEEETQYF.

The chain employs TRBV18 and TRBJ2-3; D might be TRBD1 (6 bases). CDR3 length: 18 residues. Germline V gene data show CDR1 as KGHSH and CDR2 as LQKENI. The V gene lost 4 bases and the J gene lost 2 bases, with 22 bases spanning the gap. Here the CDR3 reads CASSLSRAAQGTTDTQYF. The CDR3 DNA reads TGTGCCAGCTCACTCTCCCGGGCCGCCCAGGGGACCACAGATACGCAGTATTTT. The whole variable domain, remainder taken from reference TRBV18 and TRBJ2-3, is NAGVMQNPRHLVRRRGQEARLRCSPMKGHSHVYWYRQLPEEGLKFMVYLQKENIIDESGMPKERFSAEFPKEGPSILRIQQVVRGDSAAYFCASSLSRAAQGTTDTQYFGPGTRLTVL.

This sequence joins TRBV28 and TRBJ2-1; TRBD1 matches 7 bases. This CDR3 has 15 amino acids. Trimming removed 7 bases from V and 0 bases from J; junction bases left unmatched: 6. CDR1 is MDHEN and CDR2 is SYDVKM in the germline V gene. The CDR3 sequence: CASTPSGGSYNEQFF. The CDR3 coding sequence is TGTGCCAGCACCCCCTCAGGGGGCTCCTACAATGAGCAGTTCTTC.

J is TRBJ2-5 and V is TRBV9; D is undetermined. Trimming stripped 0 bases from V and 5 bases from J, with 17 bases between. CDR3 size: 16 residues. The V gene's germline CDR1 is SGDLS and CDR2 YYNGEE. The CDR3 protein is CASSVVGTTLRETQYF. In DNA form, the CDR3 reads TGTGCCAGCAGCGTAGTAGGCACCACTTTGAGGGAGACCCAGTACTTC. The full variable domain, rest sourced from reference TRBV9 and TRBJ2-5, is DSGVTQTPKHLITATGQRVTLRCSPRSGDLSVYWYQQSLDQGLQFLIQYYNGEERAKGNILERFSAQQFPDLHSELNLSSLELGDSALYFCASSVVGTTLRETQYFGPGTRLLVL.

CDR3 coding DNA: TGTGCCAGCAGCTTAGCCCCTAGCGGGAGGGGGAGTAATACAGATACGCAGTATTTT. It codes for CASSLAPSGRGSNTDTQYF. V usage is TRBV7-8 and J usage is TRBJ2-3; 12 bases match TRBD2. The CDR3 extends over 19 amino acids. Trimming cost V 0 bases and J 3 bases; bases outside gene matches: 10. Per the germline V gene, CDR1 is SGHVS and CDR2 is FQNEAQ. The variable domain in full, with the rest retrieved from reference TRBV7-8 and TRBJ2-3, is GAGVSQSPRYKVAKRGQDVALRCDPISGHVSLFWYQQALGQGPEFLTYFQNEAQLDKSGLPSDRFFAERPEGSVSTLKIQRTQQEDSAVYLCASSLAPSGRGSNTDTQYFGPGTRLTVL.

This clone showed up just a few times. This chain uses TRBV6-1 with TRBJ2-5; 9 bases align to TRBD2. The CDR3 is 14 residues long. V shed 3 bases, J shed 5 bases, and the junction held 4 bases outside the gene matches. The V gene's germline CDR1 is MNHNS and CDR2 SASEGT. The CDR3 loop is CASSEVAGVETQYF. CDR3 DNA sequence: TGTGCCAGCAGTGAGGTAGCGGGAGTTGAGACCCAGTACTTC.

This clone was found once. This chain uses TRBV4-3 with TRBJ2-3; TRBD1 is a possible D gene (6 bases). The length of the CDR3 is 12 residues. V was pared by 0 bases and J by 14 bases, with 12 bases between. CDR1 and CDR2 (germline): LGHNA, YSLEER. The CDR3 loop reads CASSQDRGTRYF. The CDR3, as DNA: TGCGCCAGCAGCCAAGACAGGGGCACGAGGTATTTT.

The chain combines TRBV7-9 with TRBJ1-4, with no clear D. The V end was cut by 5 bases, the J end by 3 bases, with 13 bases between. This CDR3 has 15 amino acids. Germline V gene lookup returns CDR1 SEHNR and CDR2 FQNEAQ (reference sequence). CDR3 bases: TGTGCCAGCAGCCCTGTCGGCGGGGCTAATGAAAAACTGTTTTTT. It translates to CASSPVGGANEKLFF.

The genes are TRBV11-2 and TRBJ1-5; D might be TRBD1 (5 bases). V lost 3 bases, J lost 2 bases, and 11 bases lay in between. In germline, CDR1 is SGHAT, CDR2 FQNNGV. The CDR3 sequence is 15 residues long. DNA for the CDR3: TGTGCCAGCAGCTTCGACAGTCCCGGCAATCAGCCCCAGCATTTT. Amino acid sequence: CASSFDSPGNQPQHF.

The genes are TRBV19 and TRBJ2-5, with D maybe TRBD1 (5 bases). The CDR3 sequence is 13 residues long. Looked up from germline, CDR1 is LNHDA and CDR2 is SQIVND (reference sequence). Trimming removed 4 bases from V and 2 bases from J, with 8 bases in between. This CDR3 reads CASSTSGQETQYF. For the CDR3, the DNA is TGTGCCAGTAGTACCTCAGGGCAAGAGACCCAGTACTTC.

In DNA form, the CDR3 reads TGTGGGGCAATGAACACTGAAGCTTTCTTT. Encoded protein: CGAMNTEAFF. This chain connects TRBV30 to TRBJ1-1; D uncertain. CDR3 length: 10 amino acids. Germline lookup yields CDR1 GTSNPN and CDR2 SVGIG (reference sequence).

The chain uses TRBV6-5 and TRBJ1-1, with TRBD1 matching 12 bases. This CDR3 has 14 residues. From germline, CDR1 is MNHEY and CDR2 SVGAGI. With 5 bases clipped from V and 7 bases from J, the junction kept 5 bases outside the gene matches. The CDR3 spells CASSRDRGLNEAFF. DNA of the CDR3: TGTGCCAGCAGTCGGGACAGGGGGCTAAATGAAGCTTTCTTT.

CDR3 sequence reads: CASSYLRTDSYEQYF. DNA of the CDR3: TGTGCCAGCAGTTACTTGCGGACAGATAGCTACGAGCAGTACTTC. This chain uses TRBV6-5 with TRBJ2-7, with D possibly matching TRBD1 (6 bases). From germline, CDR1 is MNHEY and CDR2 SVGAGI. Trimming cost V 1 base and J 3 bases, with 13 bases left between them. The CDR3 is made up of 15 amino acids.

The rearrangement joins TRBV5-6 to TRBJ2-3, with D tentatively TRBD1 (5 bases). In germline, CDR1 is SGHDT, CDR2 YYEEEE. Trimming cost V 10 bases and J 0 bases, with 18 bases left between them. This CDR3 has 15 residues. The CDR3 nucleotides read TGTGCCGTATGGACAAACGGGCTAAGCACAGATACGCAGTATTTT. It yields the protein CAVWTNGLSTDTQYF.